This TCR beta chain was sequenced for a study of blood T cell repertoires in COVID-19 (dated by TCRdb to about 2020). With regard to the full study: Samples from collaborators originated in the United States, Italy and Spain and spanned both the acute and convalescent phases of COVID-19. The prospective study material was composed of cDNA or gDNA derived from T cells, B-cell-depleted T cells, or PBMCs. The dataset comprised deeply sampled blood TCRbeta repertoires from subjects exposed to, actively infected with, or recovered from COVID-19. The repertoires were released in a freely available public database intended as a resource for research on the immune response to SARS-CoV-2. Samples came from the ongoing ImmuneRACE study (first 160 participants) plus 1,254 subjects from 6 global collaborators. A de-identified subject ID, COVID-19 status, age in years and sex were almost always included in the sample metadata. Where HLA class I and class II types were available, the types were taken from metadata supplied by the sample provider, not from assay-based typing.

Counted from cysteine to phenylalanine, this CDR3 has 14 amino acids. Kept here is only the CDR3 DNA, which spans 42 bases and is read in frame from base 1. CDR1 and CDR2 (KGHSH, LQKENI) derive from the germline V gene. V is trimmed back by 3 bases and J by 8 bases, and the junction contains 6 bases that no gene match accounts for. Study-wide conclusions, independent of this receptor: The quantity of clinical and demographic metadata differed by source and by participant and was supplied without curation.

Note on this clone: Its cognate antigen has yet to be identified. Per-base quality was not reported, and no clone a single base away is much larger than it.

The immunoSEQ Assay, a bias-controlled multiplex PCR, was used to amplify TCRbeta CDR3 regions from genomic DNA. In the authors' own workflow: Nucleated cell counts per sample were estimated from amplification of reference gene primers within the assay. To quantify the absolute abundance of each unique TCRbeta CDR3 rearrangement, sequence reads were collapsed and filtered. For each sample, productive Simpson clonality was calculated as the square root of Simpson's diversity index over productive rearrangements. Drawn from immuneACCESS, this table holds only the in-frame rearrangements with V and J called that TCRdb kept. Clones are partly lost; checked studies trace under half to an unresolved V gene and leave the rest unexplained. V and J calls and clone size follow that table, whereas D and trimming were derived from the DNA. The sample has about 120,000 clones on record, over 75% of them singletons. Approximately 10% of the sample rests with the top ten.

Collaborating institutions collected whole blood in K2EDTA tubes following their own protocols. Collaborator samples were shipped for TCRbeta analysis as frozen whole blood, isolated PBMCs, or DNA extracted from either sample type. The clonotype originates from an elderly man with acute or convalescent COVID-19. The chain is made from TRBV18 and TRBJ2-1; 8 junctional bases match TRBD2. The specimen sequenced was peripheral blood. The CDR3 reads CASSPGGGFDEQFF. The sequenced DNA is TGTGCCAGCTCACCTGGCGGGGGGTTCGATGAGCAGTTCTTC.